This entry lists 7 T cell receptor beta chains sequenced from one sample in a study of patients and donors after allogeneic stem cell transplantation. TCRdb recomputed calls from the RT-PCR reads with MiXCR, one row per CDR3 protein. The sample carries about a million distinct CDR3 sequences, roughly 18% recorded once. Sequencing was carried out using blood, either unsorted or a sorted T cell fraction (not recorded which). These receptors came from a human donor who was either an allogeneic HSCT recipient or a stem cell or donor lymphocyte infusion donor (not recorded which). It is not recorded whose cells these are; they may come from a transplant donor.

This clonotype was recorded a few times. The chain carries TRBV12-3 or TRBV12-4 and TRBJ1-5; TRBD1 matches 9 bases. The CDR3 has 16 amino acids. V dropped 6 bases and J dropped 11; count of bases not matched to a gene: 17. The CDR3 DNA sequence: TGTGCCAGCAGCCCTAGTCCGGGACAGGGCTGGGTATCCCAGCATTTT. Translating gives CASSPSPGQGWVSQHF.

This clonotype was counted a few times. The J gene is TRBJ1-1, the V gene TRBV9; 11 bases are a match to TRBD1. Per germline, CDR1 SGDLS and CDR2 YYNGEE. With V trimmed by 3 bases and J by 4 bases, 5 bases remained unmatched. The CDR3 length is 15 residues. CDR3 protein: CASSEDRGRFTEAFF. CDR3 in DNA: TGTGCCAGCAGCGAGGACAGGGGGCGCTTCACTGAAGCTTTCTTT. The whole variable domain, filled in from reference TRBV9 and TRBJ1-1, reads DSGVTQTPKHLITATGQRVTLRCSPRSGDLSVYWYQQSLDQGLQFLIQYYNGEERAKGNILERFSAQQFPDLHSELNLSSLELGDSALYFCASSEDRGRFTEAFFGQGTRLTVV.

CDR3 sequence: CASSLVSGSGEQFF. The CDR3 DNA sequence: TGTGCCAGCAGCTTAGTCTCTGGTTCGGGTGAGCAGTTCTTC. The V call is TRBV7-9, the J call TRBJ2-1; D call uncertain. With 1 base removed from V and 9 bases from J, the gap between germline ends came to 13 bases. CDR1 SEHNR and CDR2 FQNEAQ come from the germline V gene (reference sequence). The CDR3 contains 14 residues.

This clonotype was counted between two and nine times. The chain recombines TRBV6-2 or TRBV6-3 with TRBJ2-5, with a possible D match to TRBD2 (5 bases). This CDR3 region has 15 residues. Germline V lookup: CDR1 MNHEY, CDR2 SVGEGT. Trimming took off 0 bases at V and 2 bases at J, with 10 bases between the two ends. Here the CDR3 reads CASSYSWTPQETQYF. CDR3 bases: TGTGCCAGCAGTTACTCCTGGACTCCTCAAGAGACCCAGTACTTC.

The J gene is TRBJ1-2, the V gene TRBV6-5; 7 positions agree with TRBD1. V was pared by 2 bases and J by 5 bases, with 8 bases of the junction left unmatched. The CDR3 extends over 15 amino acids. CDR1 and CDR2 from the germline V gene are MNHEY and SVGAGI. The CDR3 sequence is CASSYGAGGEYGYTF. The CDR3 DNA is TGTGCCAGCAGTTACGGGGCAGGGGGGGAGTATGGCTACACCTTC.

The chain is built from TRBV5-1 and TRBJ2-1, with D tentatively TRBD2 (6 bases). Looked up from germline, CDR1 is SGHRS and CDR2 is YFSETQ. The CDR3 spans 16 residues. The V and J ends lost 1 base and 1 base respectively, with 12 bases between them. The CDR3 DNA is TGCGCCAGCAGCTTGTGGCGGGATCAGTCCTACAATGAGCAGTTCTTC. This codes for CASSLWRDQSYNEQFF.

This clonotype appeared a single time. The germline gene is not matched at one end of the junction; a read error may be the cause. This sequence joins TRBV12-3 or TRBV12-4 and TRBJ2-2; possibly TRBD2 for D (7 bases). The CDR3 has 18 residues. The CDR3 coding sequence is TGTGCCAGCAGCCCGTGGGCGGGGGCCCGACGGGACACCGGGAAGCTGTTTTTT. The encoded protein is CASSPWAGARRDTGKLFF.